This TCR beta chain is from a study of cytomegalovirus exposure and HLA in healthy donors. V gave up 4 bases and J gave up 0 bases, with 11 bases separating them. The CDR3 has 15 residues. Germline V CDR1 and CDR2: SGDLS, YYNGEE. The PCR was carried out with 60 Vbeta primers and 13 Jbeta primers. Data came from immunoSEQ multiplex PCR; TCRdb stores just in-frame clones and leaves some out. The sample carries some 150,000 clones, roughly 77% recorded once. Study-level results: Both high specificity and high sensitivity reportedly marked the classifier's diagnosis of cytomegalovirus status.

Details on this clone: What it recognizes is unknown.

The receptor's source is a human donor in good health. Sequencing was done on a sample of PBMCs. The rearrangement links TRBV9 to TRBJ1-5; weak D call: TRBD1 (5 bases). In DNA form, the CDR3 reads TGTGCCAGCAGCCCCTGGGGCGATAGCAATCAGCCCCAGCATTTT. Its protein product is CASSPWGDSNQPQHF.